Below are 22 T cell receptor beta chains sequenced from a single sample in a study of blood T cells in healthy people across ages. Using a J-beta primer mix together with a sample-barcoded 5' primer, a second PCR was run for roughly 6 to 12 cycles. TCRdb analysed the 5' RACE reads with MiXCR anew, one entry per CDR3 protein. The sample lists hundreds of thousands of distinct CDR3 sequences; about 52% were seen once. Specimen: blood. The receptor set was obtained from an older woman in good health.

The rearrangement links TRBV6-6 to TRBJ1-5, with unresolved D. V was clipped by 4 bases and J by 0 bases, with 10 bases between them. Germline-derived CDR1 and CDR2 are MNHNY and SVGAGI (reference sequence). This CDR3 contains 15 residues. The CDR3 sequence is CASSFLAVSNQPQHF. The CDR3 DNA sequence: TGTGCCAGCAGTTTCCTTGCGGTTAGCAATCAGCCCCAGCATTTT.

The genes are TRBV20-1 and TRBJ1-5; no firm D call. Germline assignment: CDR1 DFQATT and CDR2 SNEGSKA (reference sequence). V gave up 0 bases and J gave up 2 bases, with 8 bases separating them. This CDR3 has 14 amino acids. CDR3 bases: TGCAGTGCTAGAGATCCTGTGGGCAATCAGCCCCAGCATTTT. This translates into CSARDPVGNQPQHF.

V is TRBV4-3 and J is TRBJ2-1, with TRBD1 matching 12 bases. The CDR3 consists of 17 residues. The V and J ends lost 1 base and 7 bases, in that order; junction bases with no gene match: 8. Germline CDR1 is LGHNA and CDR2 is YSLEER. For the CDR3, the DNA is TGCGCCAGCAGCCAAGCGACCGGGACAGGGGGCTGGAATGAGCAGTTCTTC. This sequence encodes CASSQATGTGGWNEQFF.

The chain uses TRBV20-1 and TRBJ1-6; TRBD1 matches 8 bases. CDR3 length: 16 residues. Germline values: CDR1 DFQATT, CDR2 SNEGSKA (reference sequence). The V gene end was trimmed by 5 bases and the J gene end by 7 bases; junction bases not matched to a gene: 13. The CDR3 DNA sequence: TGCAGTGCTTTGCCCCCAGGGGGCTGGGGGAATTCACCCCTCCACTTT. This encodes CSALPPGGWGNSPLHF.

This clonotype was counted once. A junction end diverges from the germline sequence, so it may reflect a read error. The chain employs TRBV9 and TRBJ2-5, with D hard to call. Germline V gene sequence: CDR1 SGDLS, CDR2 YYNGEE. The CDR3 covers 15 residues. CDR3 residues: CASSVGVVSYNEQYF. As DNA, the CDR3 is TGTGCCAGCAGCGTAGGGGTGGTTTCCTACAATGAGCAGTACTTT.

J is TRBJ2-5 and V is TRBV29-1; the D is unclear. Deletions cut 5 bases from V and 0 bases from J, with 10 bases between. Germline assignment: CDR1 SQVTM and CDR2 ANQGSEA. The CDR3 sequence is 13 residues long. CDR3: CSVPHRDQETQYF. The CDR3 DNA is TGCAGCGTTCCGCACCGCGACCAAGAGACCCAGTACTTC.

J is TRBJ2-6 and V is TRBV5-6, with 12 bases lining up with TRBD1. Trimming cost V 6 bases and J 2 bases; bases outside gene matches: 6. In germline, CDR1 is SGHDT, CDR2 YYEEEE. The CDR3 length is 17 residues. DNA of the CDR3: TGTGCCAGCACCTCCGGGACAGGGGGCACTGGGGCCAACGTCCTGACTTTC. Its translation: CASTSGTGGTGANVLTF.

The chain uses TRBV10-3 and TRBJ2-1, with TRBD2 identical over 8 bases. The CDR3 runs to 17 residues. Germline CDR1 and CDR2: ENHRY and SYGVKD. V dropped 5 bases and J dropped 10; count of bases not matched to a gene: 19. The CDR3 loop reads CAISTAGLAGVSGEQFF. For the CDR3, the DNA is TGTGCCATCAGTACCGCCGGCCTAGCGGGCGTTTCGGGGGAGCAGTTCTTC.

V and J are TRBV20-1 and TRBJ1-6; TRBD1 is a possible D gene (5 bases). The germline CDR1 and CDR2 sequences are DFQATT and SNEGSKA (reference sequence). This CDR3 has 16 amino acids. Trimming pared 0 bases from V and 5 bases from J, leaving 14 bases between. The CDR3 is CSARDIGATDNSPLHF. In DNA form, the CDR3 reads TGCAGTGCTAGAGACATAGGGGCCACCGATAATTCACCCCTCCACTTT.

The V and J genes are TRBV29-1 and TRBJ1-5; no clear D. The germline V and J ends were trimmed by 5 bases and 5 bases, with 13 bases remaining between them. Germline V gene lookup returns CDR1 SQVTM and CDR2 ANQGSEA. CDR3 length equals 13 residues. In nucleotides, the CDR3 is TGCAGCGTTAGGCTTCAGGAGGATCAGCCCCAGCATTTT. Translation gives CSVRLQEDQPQHF.

The chain employs TRBV9 and TRBJ2-3; no definite D call. V lost 6 bases and J lost 4, with 12 bases in between. This CDR3 region has 13 residues. Germline V gene lookup returns CDR1 SGDLS and CDR2 YYNGEE. The CDR3 loop is CASNTFGPDTQYF. CDR3 DNA sequence: TGTGCCAGCAACACCTTTGGCCCAGATACGCAGTATTTT.

V is TRBV28 and J is TRBJ1-2; the D is unclear. The V end lost 8 bases, the J end lost 0 bases, and 7 bases lay between the germline ends. The V gene's germline CDR1 is MDHEN and CDR2 SYDVKM. The CDR3 loop spans 12 amino acids. The CDR3 nucleotides are TGTGCCAGCTCCATATCTAACTATGGCTACACCTTC. As protein: CASSISNYGYTF.

This clonotype was detected a few times. This chain links TRBV9 with TRBJ2-4; TRBD1 aligns across 7 bases. The V and J ends lost 0 bases and 6 bases, in that order; junction bases with no gene match: 6. Looked up from germline, CDR1 is SGDLS and CDR2 is YYNGEE. The CDR3 is 15 amino acids. DNA for the CDR3: TGTGCCAGCAGCGTAGGACAGGGCACCCCAAACATTCAGTACTTC. It specifies CASSVGQGTPNIQYF.

This clonotype was seen a handful of times. The V and J genes are TRBV29-1 and TRBJ2-7, with D unresolved. Germline CDR1 is SQVTM and CDR2 is ANQGSEA. V was cut by 0 bases and J by 2 bases, with 2 bases left in between. The length of the CDR3 is 11 residues. CDR3 in DNA: TGCAGCGTTGAAGATGCCTACGAGCAGTACTTC. It encodes CSVEDAYEQYF.

V is TRBV7-2 and J is TRBJ2-1; TRBD1 aligns across 10 bases. The V and J ends lost 9 bases and 1 base, in that order; junction bases with no gene match: 3. Germline CDR1 and CDR2: SGHTA and FQGNSA. CDR3 length: 14 amino acids. The CDR3 here is CASRDRGSYNEQFF. The CDR3 DNA is TGTGCCAGTAGGGACAGGGGTTCCTACAATGAGCAGTTCTTC.

This clonotype occurred once. An end of the junction does not agree with germline; a read error may underlie this. This rearrangement joins TRBV6-2 or TRBV6-3 to TRBJ2-7; D not certain. The CDR3 is 13 residues long. Per the germline V gene, CDR1 is MNHEY and CDR2 is SVGEGT. The chain's CDR3 is CASSLLVSYGQYF. The CDR3 DNA is TGTGCCAGCAGTTTACTCGTATCCTACGGGCAGTACTTC.

This chain uses TRBV5-1 with TRBJ1-1; D might be TRBD1 (5 bases). Trimming removed 4 bases at V and 4 bases at J, with 14 bases between. The CDR3 contains 14 residues. From germline, CDR1 is SGHRS and CDR2 YFSETQ. CDR3 amino acids: CASSPQGGSTEAFF. The CDR3 region has the DNA TGCGCCAGCAGCCCCCAGGGTGGGAGCACTGAAGCTTTCTTT.

Turning to this clonotype: One base away lies a much larger clone, so this may be a sequencing read error. The J gene is TRBJ2-7, the V gene TRBV20-1; 7 nucleotides match TRBD1. Germline CDR1 is DFQATT and CDR2 is SNEGSKA (reference sequence). CDR3 length equals 14 residues. This CDR3 reads CSAWTGETSYEQHF. Written as DNA, the CDR3 is TGCAGTGCTTGGACAGGCGAAACCTCCTACGAGCAGCACTTC.

This clonotype was recorded a few times. The chain carries TRBV5-1 and TRBJ1-6; weak D call: TRBD1 (5 bases). This CDR3 is built from 16 residues. The V gene lost 3 bases and the J gene lost 2 bases, with 12 bases spanning the gap. CDR1 SGHRS and CDR2 YFSETQ come from the germline V gene. Here the CDR3 DNA reads TGCGCCAGCAGCTCGACCGGGACTGCCTATAATTCACCCCTCCACTTT. As protein: CASSSTGTAYNSPLHF.

Details on this clonotype: It may be a read error: a sequence one base away is much more abundant. The rearrangement links TRBV7-9 to TRBJ2-7; D is ambiguous. The CDR3 is made up of 13 amino acids. CDR1 SEHNR and CDR2 FQNEAQ come from the germline V gene (reference sequence). Trimming cost V 2 bases and J 7 bases, with 12 bases left between them. CDR3 bases: TGTGCCAGCAGCTTACGAACAATCAGTGAGCAGTACTTC. Translated, it gives CASSLRTISEQYF.

This clonotype was seen more than once but under ten times. V is TRBV20-1 and J is TRBJ2-7; possible D gene TRBD1, 5 bases. V gave up 0 bases and J gave up 0 bases, with 12 bases separating them. From germline, CDR1 is DFQATT and CDR2 SNEGSKA (reference sequence). The CDR3 totals 15 residues. The CDR3 sequence is CSARDRQRSSYEQYF. The CDR3 DNA sequence: TGCAGTGCTAGAGACCGACAGCGAAGCTCCTACGAGCAGTACTTC.

The J gene is TRBJ2-4, the V gene TRBV7-6, with a weak D call TRBD2 (6 bases). The end of the DNA is better explained by TRBJ2-7, so the J call may be wrong. CDR1 SGHVS and CDR2 FNYEAQ come from the germline V gene. This CDR3 contains 14 residues. This CDR3 reads CASSPSKGGYEQYF. Here the CDR3 DNA reads TGTGCCAGCAGCCCGTCCAAGGGAGGCTACGAGCAGTACTTC.